This T cell receptor (beta chain) was retrieved from a study of T cells in women clearing cervical HPV infection. Overall study context: Only a few women had HLA typing results available.

Details on this clone: Read coverage stops 3 residues before the CDR3 terminus; the germline J gene supplies the remainder.

Prevalent HPV16 infections were excluded; only incident single HPV16 infections included. Profiling relied on immunoSEQ multiplex PCR, and the TCRdb table lists in-frame clones only, not all of them. This sample's table has around 22,000 clones. Germline V gene lookup returns CDR1 SGHRS and CDR2 YFSETQ. The CDR3 consists of 14 residues. The V end was cut by 4 bases, the J end by 6 bases, with 13 bases between. This TCR came from a woman between 18 and 70 years old with a cervical HPV16 infection that either progressed to CIN3+ or cleared (not recorded which). The sequenced material came from blood buffy coat. The chain is built from TRBV5-1 and TRBJ2-2; the D is unclear. CDR3 region: CASSINIRSGELFF. CDR3 bases read: TGCGCCAGCAGCATAAACATCAGGTCCGGGGAG.